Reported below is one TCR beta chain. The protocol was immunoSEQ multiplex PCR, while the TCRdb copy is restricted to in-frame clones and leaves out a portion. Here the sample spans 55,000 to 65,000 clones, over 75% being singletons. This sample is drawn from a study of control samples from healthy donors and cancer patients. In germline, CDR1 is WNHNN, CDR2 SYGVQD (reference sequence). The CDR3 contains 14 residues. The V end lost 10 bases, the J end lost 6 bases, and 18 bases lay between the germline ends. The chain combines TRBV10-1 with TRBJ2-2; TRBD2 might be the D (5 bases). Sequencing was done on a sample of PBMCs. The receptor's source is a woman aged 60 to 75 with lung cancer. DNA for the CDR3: TGCGCCACCGCGAAGGGAAGCGGCGCCGGGGAGCTGTTTTTT. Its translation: CATAKGSGAGELFF.